The source of this T cell receptor (beta chain) is a study of OX40 agonist ivuxolimab in advanced cancers. Study results and caveats: The authors did not determine the antigen specificity of the expanded peripheral T cells. Partial responders receiving 0.1-3.0 mg/kg showed among the lowest clonal expansion.

Notes on this clone: Its antigen is not identified.

Profiling relied on immunoSEQ multiplex PCR, and the TCRdb table lists in-frame clones only, not all of them. This table has 85,000 to 130,000 clones, approximately 90% appearing once. Germline V gives CDR1 SEHNR, CDR2 FQNEAQ (reference sequence). V was shortened by 4 bases and J by 3 bases, with 15 bases between the two germline ends. CDR3 length: 15 residues. Sampling of blood occurred at baseline, cycle 4 day 1, and cycle 7 day 1. This receptor was identified in an adult with an advanced solid tumor such as melanoma, head and neck, liver or kidney cancer. The chain is built from TRBV7-9 and TRBJ2-5; D is unresolved. This material consisted of CD4+ or CD8+ T cells sorted from blood, taken in a trial of the OX40 agonist ivuxolimab. This chain's CDR3 is CASSSPPPPKETQYF. The CDR3, as DNA: TGTGCCAGCAGCTCGCCCCCACCGCCTAAAGAGACCCAGTACTTC.